These T cell receptor beta chains were read from a single sample in a study of blood T cell repertoires in COVID-19. Measured with immunoSEQ multiplex PCR; TCRdb has only the in-frame clones, and not every one. The table records some 280,000 clones, 70% to 90% of them present only once. The sequenced sample was peripheral blood. The receptors were sampled from a woman in her 50s with active or convalescent COVID-19. Each CDR3 is given with its conserved first and last residue. D genes are given only for firm matches. Clone size is not always given. Where it is, it says once, few, many or a class for expanded clones.

size	V	D	J	CDR3	DNA
.	TRBV10-3	.	TRBJ2-3	CAISDRDNTDTQYF	TGTGCCATCAGTGACCGGGACAACACAGATACGCAGTATTTT
.	TRBV2	.	TRBJ2-7	CASSEIAQEQYF	TGTGCCAGCAGTGAAATAGCCCAGGAGCAGTACTTC
few	TRBV30	TRBD1	TRBJ1-2	CAWRRQGANYGYTF	TGTGCCTGGCGGAGACAGGGGGCGAATTATGGCTACACCTTC
.	TRBV19	.	TRBJ1-2	CASSPARGTGVYGYTF	TGTGCCAGTAGTCCGGCCCGCGGGACGGGAGTCTATGGCTACACCTTC
.	TRBV5-1	.	TRBJ1-2	CASSPLRGWNGYTF	TGCGCCAGCAGCCCCCTTCGGGGTTGGAATGGCTACACCTTC
.	TRBV5-1	.	TRBJ2-5	CASSKPGYQETQYF	TGCGCCAGCAGCAAACCAGGGTACCAAGAGACCCAGTACTTC
.	TRBV12-3/TRBV12-4	.	TRBJ1-1	CASSPHGRGEAFF	TGTGCCAGCAGTCCCCACGGCAGGGGTGAAGCTTTCTTT
.	TRBV28	TRBD1	TRBJ2-7	CASSNRGSHEQYF	TGTGCCAGCAGTAACAGGGGGTCCCACGAGCAGTACTTC
.	TRBV10-3	TRBD2	TRBJ2-1	CAITGGTSGYNEQFF	TGTGCCATCACCGGGGGGACTAGCGGGTACAATGAGCAGTTCTTC
.	TRBV7-8	TRBD2	TRBJ2-5	CASSAKRELQETQYF	TGTGCCAGCAGCGCCAAGCGGGAGTTGCAAGAGACCCAGTACTTC
.	TRBV9	.	TRBJ1-1	CASSVDTGRNTEAFF	TGTGCCAGCAGCGTAGACACAGGGCGTAACACTGAAGCTTTCTTT
once	TRBV3-1/TRBV3-2	.	TRBJ1-4	CASSQDAAKKLFF	TGTGCCAGCAGCCAAGATGCGGCTAAAAAACTGTTTTTT
once	TRBV27	TRBD1	TRBJ2-7	CASSTGDPYEQYF	TGTGCCAGCAGTACAGGGGACCCATACGAGCAGTACTTC
.	TRBV28	TRBD2	TRBJ2-7	CASSVSWREVNEQYF	TGTGCCAGCAGCGTAAGTTGGCGGGAGGTCAACGAGCAGTACTTC
.	TRBV29-1	.	TRBJ1-1	CSVSTGVNTEAFF	TGCAGCGTCTCAACAGGTGTGAACACTGAAGCTTTCTTT
.	TRBV27	TRBD2	TRBJ2-1	CASSFTSGTYNEQFF	TGTGCCAGCAGTTTCACCAGCGGGACTTACAATGAGCAGTTCTTC
.	TRBV12-3/TRBV12-4	.	TRBJ2-5	CASSPGQMKTQYF	TGTGCCAGCAGCCCCGGACAGATGAAGACCCAGTACTTC
.	TRBV9	TRBD1	TRBJ2-2	CASSVWGTGSAGELFF	TGTGCCAGCAGCGTATGGGGGACAGGGTCGGCCGGGGAGCTGTTTTTT
once	TRBV25-1	.	TRBJ1-6	CASSELGTAPNSPLHF	TGTGCCAGCAGTGAACTCGGAACAGCCCCAAATTCACCCCTCCACTTT
.	TRBV4-1	TRBD1	TRBJ2-7	CASSQTGTEAYEQYF	TGCGCCAGCAGCCAAACCGGGACAGAAGCCTACGAGCAGTACTTC
.	TRBV18	.	TRBJ1-5	CASQSDRTNQPQHF	TGTGCCAGCCAAAGCGACAGGACTAATCAGCCCCAGCATTTT
.	TRBV6-1	.	TRBJ2-3	CASSEMLIGNTQYF	TGTGCCAGCAGTGAAATGCTAATTGGTAATACGCAGTATTTT
.	TRBV10-2	TRBD1	TRBJ1-3	CASSVGTGFSSGNTIYF	TGCGCCAGCAGTGTAGGGACAGGGTTCAGCTCTGGAAACACCATATATTTT
few	TRBV5-6	TRBD1	TRBJ1-3	CASSPGQGALGNTIYF	TGTGCCAGCAGCCCAGGACAGGGGGCCCTTGGAAACACCATATATTTT
once	TRBV3-1/TRBV3-2	TRBD2	TRBJ2-2	CASSQDGLAGHTGELFF	TGTGCCAGCAGCCAAGACGGGTTAGCGGGACACACCGGGGAGCTGTTTTTT
.	TRBV19	.	TRBJ1-4	CASAYGHGREKLFF	TGTGCCAGCGCGTACGGACATGGACGTGAAAAACTGTTTTTT
.	TRBV3-1/TRBV3-2	.	TRBJ1-6	CASSGRTTANSPLHF	TGTGCCAGCAGCGGCCGTACCACCGCAAATTCACCCCTCCACTTT
.	TRBV5-1	TRBD1	TRBJ1-2	CASSLVRGVNYGYTF	TGCGCCAGCAGCTTGGTCAGGGGGGTTAACTATGGCTACACCTTC
.	TRBV6-5	TRBD2	TRBJ2-7	CASSYSNSGTYEQYF	TGTGCCAGCAGCTACAGTAATAGCGGGACCTACGAGCAGTACTTC
.	TRBV2	.	TRBJ1-1	CASSEFDRAMNTEAFF	TGTGCCAGCAGTGAATTCGACAGAGCGATGAACACTGAAGCTTTCTTT
.	TRBV11-3	.	TRBJ2-5	CASSLKRLTGNGETQYF	TGTGCCAGCAGCTTAAAACGCTTAACCGGGAACGGAGAGACCCAGTACTTC
.	TRBV6-5	TRBD1	TRBJ1-3	CASWGQSISGNTIYF	TGTGCCAGCTGGGGACAGAGCATCTCTGGAAACACCATATATTTT
once	TRBV18	.	TRBJ1-2	CASSRGPLSYGYTF	TGTGCCAGCTCACGAGGCCCGCTGAGCTATGGCTACACCTTC
.	TRBV19	TRBD2	TRBJ2-3	CASKLAGTDTQYF	TGTGCCAGTAAGCTAGCGGGCACAGATACGCAGTATTTT
.	TRBV27	.	TRBJ1-4	CASSFFGGSSNEKLFF	TGTGCCAGCAGTTTTTTTGGCGGATCCAGTAATGAAAAACTGTTTTTT
.	TRBV11-2	TRBD1	TRBJ2-4	CASSRQGSKNIQYF	TGTGCCAGCAGCCGACAGGGGAGCAAAAACATTCAGTACTTC
.	TRBV6-1	TRBD1	TRBJ2-7	CASSEWDRGPYEQYF	TGTGCCAGCAGTGAATGGGACAGGGGGCCCTACGAGCAGTACTTC
.	TRBV5-1	TRBD1	TRBJ1-1	CASSFWGQGVDEAFF	TGCGCCAGCAGCTTTTGGGGACAGGGTGTTGATGAAGCTTTCTTT